The 13 T cell receptor beta chains below come from one sample, sequenced in a study of CD8+ T cells in alopecia areata. cDNA reverse transcribed from extracted RNA served as the sequencing template. Using immunoSEQ multiplex PCR, the repertoire was profiled, and TCRdb retains in-frame clones only, with some absent. Of 200,000 to 250,000 clones in the sample, around 66% were seen once. Treatment here: oral pan-JAK inhibitor, 5-10 mg twice daily. Sequencing was performed on CD4+ T cells sorted from blood, taken at week 4, from a patient treated with tofacitinib. These receptors all stem from a human donor with alopecia areata.

J is TRBJ2-3 and V is TRBV7-2; D uncertain. Trimming removed 0 bases at V and 1 base at J, with 8 bases between. CDR3 size: 15 residues. In germline, CDR1 is SGHTA, CDR2 FQGNSA. CDR3 amino acids: CASSLAGRRTDTQYF. DNA for the CDR3: TGTGCCAGCAGCTTAGCGGGCCGCCGCACAGATACGCAGTATTTT.

The V call is TRBV5-4, the J call TRBJ2-5, with D hard to call. Trimming pared 1 base from V and 5 bases from J, leaving 6 bases between. The germline V gene has CDR1 SGHNT and CDR2 YYREEE (reference sequence). This CDR3 comprises 12 residues. The CDR3 DNA reads as TGTGCCAGCAGCTTGACAGCGGAGACCCAGTACTTC. Amino acids: CASSLTAETQYF. The full variable domain, its missing parts supplied by reference TRBV5-4 and TRBJ2-5, is ETGVTQSPTHLIKTRGQQVTLRCSSQSGHNTVSWYQQALGQGPQFIFQYYREEENGRGNFPPRFSGLQFPNYSSELNVNALELDDSALYLCASSLTAETQYFGPGTRLLVL.

V is TRBV5-1 and J is TRBJ2-7, with D possibly being TRBD2 (7 bases). With 4 bases removed from V and 0 bases from J, the gap between germline ends came to 17 bases. The CDR3 is 16 residues long. Per germline, CDR1 SGHRS and CDR2 YFSETQ. The chain's CDR3 is CASSANVAGASYEQYF. CDR3 nucleotides: TGCGCCAGCAGCGCCAATGTGGCGGGGGCCTCCTACGAGCAGTACTTC.

CDR3 sequence reads: CASSSRTVSSYEQYF. The CDR3, as DNA: TGTGCCAGCAGCTCCCGGACGGTTAGCTCCTACGAGCAGTACTTC. The chain joins TRBV7-9 to TRBJ2-7; D unresolved. CDR3 length: 15 residues. The germline V and J ends were trimmed by 4 bases and 0 bases, with 13 bases remaining between them. The germline V gene encodes CDR1 SEHNR and CDR2 FQNEAQ (reference sequence).

This chain connects TRBV27 to TRBJ1-2, with 7 positions matching TRBD1. This CDR3 region has 14 residues. The V and J ends lost 4 bases and 5 bases, in that order; junction bases with no gene match: 7. CDR1 is MNHEY, CDR2 SMNVEV, per germline (reference sequence). The CDR3 bases are TGTGCCAGCAGTTCCCCCGGGACAGAATATGGCTACACCTTC. Translating it yields CASSSPGTEYGYTF.

This clone was found once. V usage is TRBV30 and J usage is TRBJ2-5; 11 positions match TRBD1. V lost 8 bases, J lost 7 bases, and 12 bases stayed unmatched. Germline assignment: CDR1 GTSNPN and CDR2 SVGIG (reference sequence). CDR3 length: 14 amino acids. Here the CDR3 reads CAGSGTGGTGTQYF. The DNA of the CDR3 is TGTGCCGGATCCGGGACAGGGGGGACGGGGACCCAGTACTTC.

This clone was seen a handful of times. The rearrangement joins TRBV2 to TRBJ1-2; 9 bases fit TRBD1. The CDR3 totals 16 residues. Germline-derived CDR1 and CDR2 are SNHLY and FYNNEI. V shed 0 bases, J shed 3 bases, and the junction held 5 bases outside the gene matches. In DNA form, the CDR3 reads TGTGCCAGCAGTGAAGCGCTGGGACAGGGAGACTATGGCTACACCTTC. This sequence encodes CASSEALGQGDYGYTF.

The genes are TRBV19 and TRBJ1-6; no clear D gene. CDR3 length: 15 amino acids. The germline CDR1 and CDR2 sequences are LNHDA and SQIVND (reference sequence). Trimming stripped 5 bases from V and 10 bases from J, with 18 bases between. The CDR3 is CASSGFGGKTSPLHF. In DNA form, the CDR3 reads TGTGCCAGTAGTGGCTTCGGAGGGAAAACCTCACCCCTCCACTTT.

This clone was picked up a small number of times. CDR3 in DNA: TGCGCCAGCAGCTTGAATGGGGATCAGCCCCAGCATTTT. Amino acid sequence: CASSLNGDQPQHF. This chain links TRBV5-1 with TRBJ1-5; D not resolved. The CDR3 is 13 residues long. Trimming shortened V by 1 base and J by 5 bases, and 7 bases separated the two germline ends. The V gene's germline CDR1 is SGHRS and CDR2 YFSETQ.

This rearrangement joins TRBV7-9 to TRBJ1-5, with TRBD1 as a possible D gene (5 bases). The CDR3 spans 15 residues. Deletions cut 8 bases from V and 1 base from J, with 15 bases between. Germline lookup yields CDR1 SEHNR and CDR2 FQNEAQ (reference sequence). CDR3 amino acids: CASQPGTASNQPQHF. CDR3 sequence (DNA): TGTGCCAGCCAACCCGGGACCGCGAGCAATCAGCCCCAGCATTTT. The full variable domain, in which reference TRBV7-9 and TRBJ1-5 provide the parts outside the CDR3, is DTGVSQNPRHKITKRGQNVTFRCDPISEHNRLYWYRQTLGQGPEFLTYFQNEAQLEKSRLLSDRFSAERPKGSFSTLEIQRTEQGDSAMYLCASQPGTASNQPQHFGDGTRLSIL.

The rearrangement uses TRBV10-3 and TRBJ1-1; D perhaps matches TRBD1 (5 bases). This CDR3 spans 11 amino acids. Trimming removed 5 bases at V and 6 bases at J, with 7 bases between. The germline CDR1 and CDR2 sequences are ENHRY and SYGVKD. This CDR3 is CAISQGSEAFF. The CDR3 nucleotides are TGTGCCATCAGTCAGGGATCTGAAGCTTTCTTT.

This rearrangement joins TRBV7-2 to TRBJ1-2, with TRBD1 matching 7 bases. Looked up from germline, CDR1 is SGHTA and CDR2 is FQGNSA. The J segment lost 4 bases and the V segment lost 5 bases, leaving 10 bases of the junction unmatched. This CDR3 is 15 amino acids long. The CDR3 nucleotides read TGTGCCAGCAGCACCACCAGGGGGGATTTCTATGGCTACACCTTC. It codes for CASSTTRGDFYGYTF.

V gene TRBV9 combines with J gene TRBJ2-5; TRBD2 is a possible D gene (6 bases). The germline V gene encodes CDR1 SGDLS and CDR2 YYNGEE. V was pared by 2 bases and J by 4 bases, with 12 bases between. The CDR3 length is 14 residues. Here the CDR3 reads CASSVSYGGETQYF. The CDR3 region has the DNA TGTGCCAGCAGCGTCAGCTACGGGGGAGAGACCCAGTACTTC.